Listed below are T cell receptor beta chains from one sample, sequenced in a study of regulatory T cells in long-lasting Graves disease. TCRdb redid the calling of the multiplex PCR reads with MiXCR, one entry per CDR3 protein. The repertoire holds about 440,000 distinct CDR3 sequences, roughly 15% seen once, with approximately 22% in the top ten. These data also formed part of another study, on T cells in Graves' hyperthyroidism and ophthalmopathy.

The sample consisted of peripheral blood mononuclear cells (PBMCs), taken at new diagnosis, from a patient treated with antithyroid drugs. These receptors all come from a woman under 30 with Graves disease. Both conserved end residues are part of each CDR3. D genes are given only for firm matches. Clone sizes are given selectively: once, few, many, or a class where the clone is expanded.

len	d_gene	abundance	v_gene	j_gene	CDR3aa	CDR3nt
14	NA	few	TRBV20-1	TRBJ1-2	CSAKTGTLNYGYTF	TGCAGTGCAAAAACCGGGACACTAAACTATGGCTACACCTTC
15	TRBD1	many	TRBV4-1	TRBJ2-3	CASSQETGGADTQYF	TGTGCCAGCAGCCAAGAAACAGGGGGCGCAGATACGCAGTATTTT
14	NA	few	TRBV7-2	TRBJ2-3	CASSISGAGDTQYF	TGTGCCAGCAGCATCTCGGGGGCAGGAGATACGCAGTATTTT
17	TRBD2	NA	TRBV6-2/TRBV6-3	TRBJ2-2	CASSPRRSGMNTGELFF	TGTGCCAGCAGCCCACGCCGGAGCGGGATGAACACCGGGGAGCTGTTTTTT
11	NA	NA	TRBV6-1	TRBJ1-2	CTSSAGLDYTF	TGTACCAGCAGCGCCGGACTCGACTACACCTTC
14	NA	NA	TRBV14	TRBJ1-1	CASSPGHEGTEAFF	TGTGCCAGCAGCCCCGGACATGAGGGCACTGAAGCTTTCTTT
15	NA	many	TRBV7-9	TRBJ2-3	CASSLGGPIADTQYF	TGTGCCAGCAGCTTAGGAGGACCCATTGCAGATACGCAGTATTTT
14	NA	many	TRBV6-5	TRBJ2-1	CASSYRGLSNEQFF	TGTGCCAGCAGTTACCGAGGCCTCTCCAATGAGCAGTTCTTC
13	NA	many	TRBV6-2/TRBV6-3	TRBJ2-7	CASSYSSSYEQYF	TGTGCCAGCAGTTACTCGTCATCCTACGAGCAGTACTTC
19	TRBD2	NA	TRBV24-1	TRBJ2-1	CATSDPLWLAGAVYNEQFF	TGTGCCACCAGTGATCCGCTTTGGCTAGCGGGAGCAGTGTACAATGAGCAGTTCTTC
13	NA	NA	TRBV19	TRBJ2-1	CASSILMGNEQFF	TGTGCCAGTAGTATCTTGATGGGAAATGAGCAGTTCTTC
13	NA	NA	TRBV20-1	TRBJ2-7	CSARVDSSYEQYF	TGCAGTGCTAGAGTTGATAGCTCCTACGAGCAGTACTTC
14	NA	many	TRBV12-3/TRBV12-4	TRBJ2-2	CASMPGRRTGELFF	TGTGCCAGCATGCCAGGGCGGCGGACCGGGGAGCTGTTTTTT
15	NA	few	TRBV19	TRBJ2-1	CASSRAGPLYNEQFF	TGTGCCAGTAGTCGAGCGGGCCCACTCTACAATGAGCAGTTCTTC
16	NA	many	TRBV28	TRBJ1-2	CASSLPSEGGNYGYTF	TGTGCCAGCAGTTTACCCAGTGAGGGGGGGAACTATGGCTACACCTTC
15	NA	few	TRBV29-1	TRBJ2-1	CSVVASESHYRQQFF	TGCAGCGTTGTTGCCAGCGAGAGCCATTACAGGCAGCAGTTCTTC
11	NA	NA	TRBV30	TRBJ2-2	CAWDVPGELFF	TGTGCCTGGGACGTCCCCGGGGAGCTGTTTTTT
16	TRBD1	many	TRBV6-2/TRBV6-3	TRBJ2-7	CASRLYWDRGSYEQYF	TGTGCCAGCAGGCTCTATTGGGACAGGGGGTCCTACGAGCAGTACTTC
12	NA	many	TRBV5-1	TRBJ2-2	CASSRSNGELFF	TGCGCCAGCAGCCGATCGAACGGGGAGCTGTTTTTT
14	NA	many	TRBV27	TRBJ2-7	CASRLRLAAYEQYF	TGTGCCAGCAGACTACGCCTAGCCGCCTACGAGCAGTACTTC
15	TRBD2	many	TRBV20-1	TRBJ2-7	CSAWRTGLAVDEQYF	TGCAGTGCTTGGAGAACGGGACTAGCGGTAGACGAGCAGTACTTC
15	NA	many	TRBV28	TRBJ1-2	CASSPQVYTNYGYTF	TGTGCCAGCAGTCCACAGGTTTATACTAACTATGGCTACACCTTC
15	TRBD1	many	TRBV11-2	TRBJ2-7	CASSRGDSNSYEQYF	TGTGCCAGCAGCCGAGGGGACAGCAATTCCTACGAGCAGTACTTC
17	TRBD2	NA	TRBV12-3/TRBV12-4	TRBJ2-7	CASSVELAGGPSGEQYF	TGTGCCAGCAGCGTAGAGCTAGCGGGAGGGCCCTCGGGCGAGCAGTACTTC
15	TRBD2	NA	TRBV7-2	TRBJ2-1	CASSLEGTNYNEQFF	TGTGCCAGCAGCTTAGAAGGGACTAATTACAATGAGCAGTTCTTC
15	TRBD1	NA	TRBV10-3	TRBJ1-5	CAITEDRVVNQPQHF	TGTGCCATCACCGAGGACAGGGTGGTTAATCAGCCCCAGCATTTT
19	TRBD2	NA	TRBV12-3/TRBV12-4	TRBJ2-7	CASSLIFAGLAGGNYEQYF	TGTGCCAGCAGTTTAATTTTTGCGGGACTAGCGGGAGGTAACTACGAGCAGTACTTC
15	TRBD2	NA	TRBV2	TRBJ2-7	CASIATSGRAGEQYF	TGTGCCAGCATTGCGACTAGCGGGAGGGCCGGCGAGCAGTACTTC
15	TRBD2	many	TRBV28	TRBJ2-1	CASSSLAGVRNEQFF	TGTGCCAGCAGCTCCCTAGCGGGAGTCCGCAATGAGCAGTTCTTC
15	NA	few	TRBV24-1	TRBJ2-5	CATSDGGRDQETQYF	TGTGCCACCAGTGATGGGGGACGGGACCAAGAGACCCAGTACTTC
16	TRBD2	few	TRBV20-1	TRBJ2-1	CSARERLAGVYNEQFF	TGCAGTGCTAGAGAACGACTAGCGGGTGTATACAATGAGCAGTTCTTC
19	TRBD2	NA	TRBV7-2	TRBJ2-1	CASSYLPGAGTSGRNEQFF	TGTGCCAGCAGCTACCTCCCCGGGGCCGGGACTAGCGGGAGAAATGAGCAGTTCTTC